At least ten counts were recorded for the clone carrying this TCR beta chain. The gene names given are mouse names. The CDR3 is cut off 4 residues early in the read; its end comes from the germline J gene. These data come from a study of CD8+ T cells in alopecia areata. Following extraction, RNA underwent reverse transcription to cDNA, which served as the sequencing template. The protocol was immunoSEQ multiplex PCR, while the TCRdb copy is restricted to in-frame clones and leaves out a portion. The table lists around 100,000 clones, with no singletons. The CDR3 has 17 amino acids. The V gene lost 2 bases and the J gene lost 0 bases, with 16 bases spanning the gap. Per the germline V gene, CDR1 is NNHDY and CDR2 is SYVADS.

Source material: lesional skin. This TCR derives from a C3H/HeJ mouse with alopecia areata. The MHC haplotype recorded for the strain is H2-k. This chain joins TRBV13-3 and TRBJ2-3; tentative D call: TRBD1 (6 bases). CDR3 sequence reads: CASSEVGQTSSAETLYF. The covered CDR3 bases are TGTGCCAGCAGTGAGGTGGGACAAACTTCTAGTGCAGAA.